This T cell receptor (beta chain) was sequenced in a study of blood T cell repertoires in COVID-19. Whole-study context: The United States, Italy and Spain provided the acute and convalescent COVID-19 samples.

The study assigned cohorts using participant-reported clinical history. Recovered Cohort 3 donors showed two negative PCRs, clearance, or symptom resolution. Trimming took off 4 bases at V and 0 bases at J, with 10 bases between the two ends. The CDR3 is 14 amino acids. CDR1 and CDR2 (germline): SGDLS, YYNGEE. The method was immunoSEQ multiplex PCR; TCRdb's version includes in-frame clones alone and lacks a portion of them. The sample lists approximately 440,000 clones, less than 95% occurring once. The sequence was collected from a man between 18 and 35 years old who had recovered from COVID-19. The chain has TRBV9 and TRBJ1-1; the D is unclear. Sequences were obtained from PBMCs or T cells enriched from blood (not recorded which). CDR3 residues: CASSLLGMNTEAFF. The CDR3 bases are TGTGCCAGCAGCTTATTGGGCATGAACACTGAAGCTTTCTTT. Full variable domain (outside the CDR3, taken from reference TRBV9 and TRBJ1-1): DSGVTQTPKHLITATGQRVTLRCSPRSGDLSVYWYQQSLDQGLQFLIQYYNGEERAKGNILERFSAQQFPDLHSELNLSSLELGDSALYFCASSLLGMNTEAFFGQGTRLTVV.